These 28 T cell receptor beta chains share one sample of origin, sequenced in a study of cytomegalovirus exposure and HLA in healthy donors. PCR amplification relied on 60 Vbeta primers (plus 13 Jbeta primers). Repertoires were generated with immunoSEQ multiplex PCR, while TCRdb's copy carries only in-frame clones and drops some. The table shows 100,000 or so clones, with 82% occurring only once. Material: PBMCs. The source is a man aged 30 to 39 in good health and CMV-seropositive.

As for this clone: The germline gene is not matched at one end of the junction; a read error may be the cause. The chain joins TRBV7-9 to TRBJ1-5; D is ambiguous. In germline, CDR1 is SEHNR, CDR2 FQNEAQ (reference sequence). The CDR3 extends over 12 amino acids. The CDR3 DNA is TGTTCCAGCAGCGCAACAAGACAGCCCCAGCATTTT. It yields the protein CSSSATRQPQHF.

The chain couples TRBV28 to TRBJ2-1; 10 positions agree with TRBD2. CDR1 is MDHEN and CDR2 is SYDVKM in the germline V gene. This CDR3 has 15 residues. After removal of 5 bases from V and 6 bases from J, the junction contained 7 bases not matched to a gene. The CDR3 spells CASSLPGLAINEQFF. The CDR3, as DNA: TGTGCCAGCAGTCTCCCGGGACTAGCGATCAATGAGCAGTTCTTC.

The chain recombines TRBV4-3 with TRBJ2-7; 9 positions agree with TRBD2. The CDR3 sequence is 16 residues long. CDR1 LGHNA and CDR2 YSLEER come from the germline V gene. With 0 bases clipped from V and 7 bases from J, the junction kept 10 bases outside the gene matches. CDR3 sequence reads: CASSQDPWTSAGEQYF. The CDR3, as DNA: TGCGCCAGCAGCCAAGATCCTTGGACTAGCGCTGGGGAGCAGTACTTC.

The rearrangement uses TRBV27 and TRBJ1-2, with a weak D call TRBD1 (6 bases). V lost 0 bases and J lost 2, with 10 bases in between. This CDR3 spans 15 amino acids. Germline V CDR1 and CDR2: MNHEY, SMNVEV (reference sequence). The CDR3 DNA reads TGTGCCAGCAGTTTATCAGGGGGGGGCAACTATGGCTACACCTTC. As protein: CASSLSGGGNYGYTF.

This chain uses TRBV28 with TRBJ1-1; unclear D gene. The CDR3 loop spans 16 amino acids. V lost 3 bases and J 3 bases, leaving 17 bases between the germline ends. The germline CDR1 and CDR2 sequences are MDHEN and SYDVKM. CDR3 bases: TGTGCCAGCAGTTTCCGATCCTATTCGGGAGACACTGAAGCTTTCTTT. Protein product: CASSFRSYSGDTEAFF.

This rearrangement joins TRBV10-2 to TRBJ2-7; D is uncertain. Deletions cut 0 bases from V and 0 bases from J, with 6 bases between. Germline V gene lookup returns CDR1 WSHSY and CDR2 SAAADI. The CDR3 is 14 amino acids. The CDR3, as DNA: TGCGCCAGCAGTGAGTCCCCACTCTCCTACGAGCAGTACTTC. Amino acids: CASSESPLSYEQYF.

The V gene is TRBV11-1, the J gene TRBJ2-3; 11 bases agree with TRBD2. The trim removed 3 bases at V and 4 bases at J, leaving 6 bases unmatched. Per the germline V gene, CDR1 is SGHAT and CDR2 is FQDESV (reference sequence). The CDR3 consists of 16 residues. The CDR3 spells CASSFRLAGGADTQYF. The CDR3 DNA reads TGTGCCAGCAGCTTCAGGCTAGCGGGAGGAGCAGATACGCAGTATTTT.

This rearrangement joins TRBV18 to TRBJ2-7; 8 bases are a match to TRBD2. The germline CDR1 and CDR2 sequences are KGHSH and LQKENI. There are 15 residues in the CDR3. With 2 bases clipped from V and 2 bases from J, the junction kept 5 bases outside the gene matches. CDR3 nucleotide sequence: TGTGCCAGCTCACCAAGCACTAGCGGAACCTACGAGCAGTACTTC. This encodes CASSPSTSGTYEQYF.

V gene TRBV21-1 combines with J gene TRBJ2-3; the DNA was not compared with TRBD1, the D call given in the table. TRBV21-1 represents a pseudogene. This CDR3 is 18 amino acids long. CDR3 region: CASSKRVGDRGSTDTQYF. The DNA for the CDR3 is TGTGCCAGCAGCAAAAGGGTCGGGGACAGGGGAAGCACAGATACGCAGTATTTT.

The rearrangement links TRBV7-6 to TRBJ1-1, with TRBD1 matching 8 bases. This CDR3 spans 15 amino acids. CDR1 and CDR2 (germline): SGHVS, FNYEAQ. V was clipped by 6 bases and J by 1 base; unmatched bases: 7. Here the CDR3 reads CASSRQGTSNTEAFF. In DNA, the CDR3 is TGTGCCAGCAGTCGACAGGGGACCTCGAACACTGAAGCTTTCTTT.

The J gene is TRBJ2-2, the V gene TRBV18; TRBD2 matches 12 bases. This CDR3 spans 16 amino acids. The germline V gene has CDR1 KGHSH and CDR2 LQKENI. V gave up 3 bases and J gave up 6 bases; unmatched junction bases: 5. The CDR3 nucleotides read TGTGCCAGCTCACCGAAGACTAGCGGGAGTGCCGGGGAGCTGTTTTTT. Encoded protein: CASSPKTSGSAGELFF.

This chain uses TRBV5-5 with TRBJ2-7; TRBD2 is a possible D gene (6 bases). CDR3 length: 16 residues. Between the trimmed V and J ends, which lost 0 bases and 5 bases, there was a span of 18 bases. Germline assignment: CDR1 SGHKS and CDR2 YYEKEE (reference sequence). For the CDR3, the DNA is TGTGCCAGCAGCTTGGAATCGGCAGGGAGGTACCACGAGCAGTACTTC. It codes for CASSLESAGRYHEQYF.

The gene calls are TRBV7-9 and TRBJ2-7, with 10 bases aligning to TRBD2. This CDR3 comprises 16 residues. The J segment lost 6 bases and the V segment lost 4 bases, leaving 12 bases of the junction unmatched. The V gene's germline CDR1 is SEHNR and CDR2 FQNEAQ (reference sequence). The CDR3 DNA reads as TGTGCCAGCAGCTCCCCCCCCCTAGCGGGAGTGGGCGAGCAGTACTTC. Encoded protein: CASSSPPLAGVGEQYF. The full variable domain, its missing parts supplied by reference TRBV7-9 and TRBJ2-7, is DTGVSQNPRHKITKRGQNVTFRCDPISEHNRLYWYRQTLGQGPEFLTYFQNEAQLEKSRLLSDRFSAERPKGSFSTLEIQRTEQGDSAMYLCASSSPPLAGVGEQYFGPGTRLTVT.

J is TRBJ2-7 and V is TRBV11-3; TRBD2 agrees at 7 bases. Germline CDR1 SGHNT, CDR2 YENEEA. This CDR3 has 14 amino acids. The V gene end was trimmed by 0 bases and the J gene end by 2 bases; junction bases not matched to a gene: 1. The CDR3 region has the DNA TGTGCCAGCAGCTTAGAGGCGGGAGCCTACGAGCAGTACTTC. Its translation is CASSLEAGAYEQYF.

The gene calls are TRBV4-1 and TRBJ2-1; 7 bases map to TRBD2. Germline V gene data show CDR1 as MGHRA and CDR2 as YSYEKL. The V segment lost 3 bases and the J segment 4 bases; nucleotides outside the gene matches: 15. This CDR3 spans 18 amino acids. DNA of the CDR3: TGCGCCAGCAGCCATCCACTCCGCAAGACTAGCAGTTACAATGAGCAGTTCTTC. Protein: CASSHPLRKTSSYNEQFF.

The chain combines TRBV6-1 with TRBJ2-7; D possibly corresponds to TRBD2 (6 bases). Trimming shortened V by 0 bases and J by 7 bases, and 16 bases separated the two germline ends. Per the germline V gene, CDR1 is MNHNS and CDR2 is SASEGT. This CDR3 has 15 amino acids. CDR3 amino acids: CASSEAPGGSGEQYF. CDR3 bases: TGTGCCAGCAGTGAAGCCCCCGGAGGGTCTGGGGAGCAGTACTTC.

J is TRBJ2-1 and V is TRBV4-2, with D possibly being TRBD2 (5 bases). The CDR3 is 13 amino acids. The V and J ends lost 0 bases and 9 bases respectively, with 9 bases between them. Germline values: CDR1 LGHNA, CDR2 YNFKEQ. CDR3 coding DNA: TGTGCCAGCAGCCAAGAGGGAGCGACTGAGCAGTTCTTC. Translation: CASSQEGATEQFF.

CDR3 in amino acids: CASSHRMGRDTDTQYF. CDR3 nucleotides: TGTGCCAGCAGCCACCGGATGGGCAGGGACACAGATACGCAGTATTTT. The rearrangement uses TRBV14 and TRBJ2-3; TRBD1 might be the D (5 bases). CDR1 and CDR2 (germline): SGHDN, FVKESK. The CDR3 extends over 16 amino acids. Trimming shortened V by 3 bases and J by 2 bases, and 15 bases separated the two germline ends.

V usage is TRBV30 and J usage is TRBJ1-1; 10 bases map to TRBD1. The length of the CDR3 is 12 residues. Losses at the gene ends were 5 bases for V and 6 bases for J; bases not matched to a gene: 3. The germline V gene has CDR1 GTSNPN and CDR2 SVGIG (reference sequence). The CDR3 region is CAWDRGLAEAFF. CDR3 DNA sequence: TGTGCCTGGGACAGGGGGCTTGCTGAAGCTTTCTTT.

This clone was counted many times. Here the CDR3 reads CSVEPQYF. CDR3 DNA sequence: TGCAGCGTTGAACCTCAGTACTTC. V and J are TRBV29-1 and TRBJ2-7; no definite D call. Germline-derived CDR1 and CDR2 are SQVTM and ANQGSEA. This CDR3 contains 8 residues. V was shortened by 2 bases and J by 10 bases, with 3 bases between the two germline ends.

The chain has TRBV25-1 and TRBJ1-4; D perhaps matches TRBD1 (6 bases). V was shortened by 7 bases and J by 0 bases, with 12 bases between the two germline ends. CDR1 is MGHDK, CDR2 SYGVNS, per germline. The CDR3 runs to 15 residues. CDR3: CASKRGGATNEKLFF. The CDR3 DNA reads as TGTGCCAGCAAACGAGGGGGTGCAACTAATGAAAAACTGTTTTTT.

The CDR3 DNA sequence: TGTGCCAGCCAGCCGACTAGCGACTACAATGAGCAGTTCTTC. Translated, it gives CASQPTSDYNEQFF. The chain recombines TRBV2 with TRBJ2-1; 8 bases are a match to TRBD2. Unmatched junction bases numbered 6, after V lost 8 bases and J lost 3 bases. The CDR3 is made up of 14 amino acids. The germline V gene encodes CDR1 SNHLY and CDR2 FYNNEI.

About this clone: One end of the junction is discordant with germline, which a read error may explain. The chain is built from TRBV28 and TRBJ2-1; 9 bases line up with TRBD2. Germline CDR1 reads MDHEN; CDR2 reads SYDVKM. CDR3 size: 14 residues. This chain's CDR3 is CASGFSGGYNEQFF. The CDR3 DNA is TGTGCCAGCGGTTTTAGCGGGGGCTACAATGAGCAGTTCTTC. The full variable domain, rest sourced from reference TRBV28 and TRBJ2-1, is DVKVTQSSRYLVKRTGEKVFLECVQDMDHENMFWYRQDPGLGLRLIYFSYDVKMKEKGDIPEGYSVSREKKERFSLILESASTNQTSMYLCASGFSGGYNEQFFGPGTRLTVL.

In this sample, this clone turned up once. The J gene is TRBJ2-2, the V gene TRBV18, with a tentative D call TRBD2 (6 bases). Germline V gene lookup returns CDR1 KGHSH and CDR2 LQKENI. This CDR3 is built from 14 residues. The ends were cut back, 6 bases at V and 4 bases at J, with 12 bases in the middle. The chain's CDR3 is CASSSRESTGELFF. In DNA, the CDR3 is TGTGCCAGCTCCTCACGGGAGAGCACCGGGGAGCTGTTTTTT.

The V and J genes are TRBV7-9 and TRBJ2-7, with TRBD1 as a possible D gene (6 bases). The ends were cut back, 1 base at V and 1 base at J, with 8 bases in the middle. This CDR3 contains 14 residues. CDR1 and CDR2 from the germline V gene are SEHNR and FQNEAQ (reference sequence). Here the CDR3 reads CASSLGTVSYEQYF. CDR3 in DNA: TGTGCCAGCAGCTTAGGGACAGTTTCCTACGAGCAGTACTTC.

The CDR3 DNA reads TGTGCCAGTAGTATAGGCAGGGCAGCGATCGGAGATCAGCCCCAGCATTTT. It is translated as CASSIGRAAIGDQPQHF. The rearrangement links TRBV19 to TRBJ1-5; TRBD1 is a possible D gene (5 bases). The ends were cut back, 1 base at V and 5 bases at J, with 18 bases in the middle. Germline lookup yields CDR1 LNHDA and CDR2 SQIVND (reference sequence). The CDR3 runs 17 residues.

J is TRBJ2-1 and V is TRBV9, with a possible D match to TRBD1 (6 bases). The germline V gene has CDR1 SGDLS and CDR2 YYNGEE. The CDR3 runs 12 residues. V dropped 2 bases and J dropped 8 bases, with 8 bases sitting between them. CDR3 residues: CASSVRGDEQFF. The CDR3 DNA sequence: TGTGCCAGCAGCGTCAGGGGTGATGAGCAGTTCTTC.

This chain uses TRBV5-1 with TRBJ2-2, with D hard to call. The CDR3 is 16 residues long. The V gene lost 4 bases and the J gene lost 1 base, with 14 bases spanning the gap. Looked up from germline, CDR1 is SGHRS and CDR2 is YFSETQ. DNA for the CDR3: TGCGCCAGCAGCCCGGTGGTCTCACTGAACACCGGGGAGCTGTTTTTT. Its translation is CASSPVVSLNTGELFF.